This T cell receptor beta chain was documented in a study of cytomegalovirus exposure and HLA in healthy donors. Trimming removed 4 bases at V and 0 bases at J, with 19 bases between. This CDR3 has 18 amino acids. CDR1 and CDR2 (germline): SGHRS, YFSETQ. The PCR made use of 60 Vbeta and 13 Jbeta primers. TCRdb's copy holds only in-frame clones and misses some; the assay was immunoSEQ multiplex PCR. The sample comprises under 170,000 clones, 55% to 75% of which are singletons, and under 7.5% rests with the top ten. The clonotype originates from a woman aged 60-75 years in good health and CMV-seropositive. The V call is TRBV5-1, the J call TRBJ1-4; perhaps TRBD1 as D (6 bases). The sequencing input was PBMCs. CDR3 region: CASSPDRALIATNEKLFF. DNA of the CDR3: TGCGCCAGCAGCCCGGACAGAGCCCTCATTGCAACTAATGAAAAACTGTTTTTT.